This T cell receptor (beta chain) was profiled in a study of T cell responses to AZD1222 COVID-19 vaccine. This clone was observed once. Its antigen is not known. Losses at the gene ends were 7 bases for V and 6 bases for J; bases not matched to a gene: 9. CDR1 and CDR2 from the germline V gene are WSHSY and SAAADI. The CDR3 covers 14 residues. This table comes from immunoSEQ multiplex PCR, and its TCRdb copy is limited to in-frame clones, with some not included. Here the sample spans 180,000 or so clones, 90% to 95% being singletons. Study-wide points: Most donors were white British and more were female, and clonal diversity was possibly underestimated. No day 14 peak samples; only post-peak repertoires were characterized. Spike-specific TCR repertoires showed rising breadth and depth after two AZD1222 doses.

The sequence was obtained from an adult who received the AZD1222 COVID-19 vaccine. The sample was peripheral blood, taken 28 days after the second AZD1222 dose. The chain links TRBV10-2 to TRBJ2-1, with 7 bases that match TRBD1. Here the CDR3 DNA reads TGCGCCAGCACCGACAGGGTGATCACCAATGAGCAGTTCTTC. This gives the protein CASTDRVITNEQFF.